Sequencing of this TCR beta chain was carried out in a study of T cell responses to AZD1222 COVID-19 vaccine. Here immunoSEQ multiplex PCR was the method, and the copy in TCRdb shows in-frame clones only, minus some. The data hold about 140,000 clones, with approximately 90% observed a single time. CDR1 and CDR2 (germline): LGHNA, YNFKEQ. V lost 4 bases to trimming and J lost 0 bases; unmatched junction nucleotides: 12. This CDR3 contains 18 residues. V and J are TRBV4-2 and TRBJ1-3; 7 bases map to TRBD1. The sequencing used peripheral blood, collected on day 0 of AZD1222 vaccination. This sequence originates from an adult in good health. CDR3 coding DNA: TGTGCCAGCAGCCTCCAATCGACAGGGTCGAGCTCTGGAAACACCATATATTTT. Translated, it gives CASSLQSTGSSSGNTIYF.